This T cell receptor beta chain is from a study of control samples from healthy donors and cancer patients. The method was immunoSEQ multiplex PCR; TCRdb's version includes in-frame clones alone and lacks a portion of them. Among about 170,000 clones listed, around 88% were seen once. In its sample, this clone was seen once. Input material: blood. This TCR was recovered from a woman aged 30 to 39 in good health.

The CDR3 sequence: CASRPGQGNVGDQPQHF. The DNA for the CDR3 is TGTGCCAGCAGGCCGGGACAGGGGAACGTTGGTGATCAGCCCCAGCATTTT. J is TRBJ1-5 and V is TRBV28; TRBD1 aligns across 10 bases. Germline CDR1 is MDHEN and CDR2 is SYDVKM. Germline trimming cut 6 bases from V and 5 bases from J; bases unmatched to any gene: 13. The CDR3 runs 17 residues.